One sample yielded the 30 T cell receptor beta chains listed below, sequenced in a study of response to subunit inactivated influenza vaccine. A single record per CDR3 protein comes from TCRdb applying MiXCR to the RT-PCR reads. The sample lists about 540,000 distinct CDR3 sequences, around 25% occurring once. This sample was also put to use in a study of T cells expressing NK-cell markers. This second study says: For TCR beta, cDNA was produced by 5'RACE template switching with UMIs.

The input for sequencing was CD4+ T cells sorted from PBMCs, taken 11 to 12 days after vaccination. The receptors originated from a man in his fifties who received an inactivated influenza vaccine.

The chain links TRBV2 to TRBJ2-5, with TRBD1 matching 7 bases. Germline V gene sequence: CDR1 SNHLY, CDR2 FYNNEI. CDR3 length equals 14 residues. Trimming took 6 bases from V and 1 from J; bases not matched to a gene: 5. The CDR3 loop is CASRADRSQETQYF. CDR3 DNA: TGTGCCAGCAGGGCGGACAGGTCCCAAGAGACCCAGTACTTC. The full variable domain, its missing parts supplied by reference TRBV2 and TRBJ2-5, is EPEVTQTPSHQVTQMGQEVILRCVPISNHLYFYWYRQILGQKVEFLVSFYNNEISEKSEIFDDQFSVERPDGSNFTLKIRSTKLEDSAMYFCASRADRSQETQYFGPGTRLLVL.

V is TRBV12-3 or TRBV12-4 and J is TRBJ2-6; 8 bases are shared with TRBD2. J gave up 2 bases and V 5 bases, and 5 bases lay outside the gene matches. This CDR3 is built from 16 residues. The CDR3 sequence: CASSPGGGAGANVLTF. In nucleotides, the CDR3 is TGTGCCAGCAGTCCCGGGGGGGGCGCTGGGGCCAACGTCCTGACTTTC.

V is TRBV6-2 or TRBV6-3 and J is TRBJ1-6, with 12 bases identical to TRBD1. Germline assignment: CDR1 MNHEY and CDR2 SVGEGT. CDR3 length equals 15 residues. Unmatched junction bases numbered 8, after V lost 6 bases and J lost 11 bases. Here the CDR3 DNA reads TGTGCCAGCAGCCCCCGGGACAGGGGGCGAACACCCCTCCACTTT. Protein sequence: CASSPRDRGRTPLHF.

This clonotype was recorded a few times. V gene TRBV4-3 combines with J gene TRBJ2-4, with 7 bases that match TRBD1. The CDR3 is made up of 15 amino acids. V trimming: 0 bases; J trimming: 8 bases; junction bases outside the gene matches: 7. Germline assignment: CDR1 LGHNA and CDR2 YSLEER. CDR3 DNA sequence: TGCGCCAGCAGCCAAGAAGGGGGCAGGGGAGACATTCAGTACTTC. This codes for CASSQEGGRGDIQYF.

The chain has TRBV6-2 or TRBV6-3 and TRBJ1-1; 8 positions match TRBD1. Trimming removed 6 bases from V and 7 bases from J; junction bases left unmatched: 4. The CDR3 runs to 12 residues. Germline V gene lookup returns CDR1 MNHEY and CDR2 SVGEGT. The CDR3 loop is CASRGQGGEAFF. CDR3 nucleotides: TGTGCCAGCAGAGGACAGGGCGGTGAAGCTTTCTTT.

This clonotype was recorded at least ten times. The genes are TRBV11-2 and TRBJ2-7, with D tentatively TRBD1 (5 bases). Germline CDR1 is SGHAT and CDR2 is FQNNGV. The CDR3 is 13 amino acids. V was pared by 5 bases and J by 2 bases, with 10 bases between. CDR3 DNA sequence: TGTGCCAGCAGCCCCTGGGGCGCCTACGAGCAGTACTTC. This encodes CASSPWGAYEQYF. The whole variable domain, remainder taken from reference TRBV11-2 and TRBJ2-7, is EAGVAQSPRYKIIEKRQSVAFWCNPISGHATLYWYQQILGQGPKLLIQFQNNGVVDDSQLPKDRFSAERLKGVDSTLKIQPAKLEDSAVYLCASSPWGAYEQYFGPGTRLTVT.

This clonotype has just a few counts. The DNA of the CDR3 is TGTGCCAGTCACGGGACAGGTCGGACTGAAGCTTTCTTT. It translates to CASHGTGRTEAFF. This chain connects TRBV6-1 to TRBJ1-1; 8 bases are shared with TRBD1. The length of the CDR3 is 13 residues. Trimming took 9 bases from V and 5 from J; bases not matched to a gene: 8. CDR1 and CDR2 from the germline V gene are MNHNS and SASEGT.

The CDR3 region has the DNA TGCAGTGCTAGAGCTCAGGGGAAACACACCGGGGAGCTGTTTTTT. Translating gives CSARAQGKHTGELFF. This chain connects TRBV20-1 to TRBJ2-2; a possible D gene is TRBD1 (6 bases). Germline-derived CDR1 and CDR2 are DFQATT and SNEGSKA (reference sequence). V was clipped by 1 base and J by 3 bases, with 12 bases between them. The CDR3 has 15 residues.

The rearrangement links TRBV10-2 to TRBJ2-3; a possible D gene is TRBD2 (5 bases). This CDR3 comprises 10 residues. Trimming pared 7 bases from V and 6 bases from J, leaving 5 bases between. CDR1 and CDR2 from the germline V gene are WSHSY and SAAADI. CDR3 amino acids: CASTGDTQYF. The CDR3 region has the DNA TGCGCCAGCACGGGGGATACGCAGTATTTT.

The sample holds a few counts of this clonotype. This sequence joins TRBV6-5 and TRBJ2-1; 9 nucleotides match TRBD2. V shed 0 bases and J 7 bases; nucleotides not matched to a gene: 10. From germline, CDR1 is MNHEY and CDR2 SVGAGI. There are 17 residues in the CDR3. CDR3 protein: CASSYSIFLAGRNEQFF. The DNA for the CDR3 is TGTGCCAGCAGTTACTCGATATTTCTAGCGGGAAGGAATGAGCAGTTCTTC.

The chain recombines TRBV6-1 with TRBJ1-4, with 9 bases that match TRBD1. V lost 6 bases and J lost 0; bases outside the gene matches: 2. This CDR3 has 15 residues. Germline V lookup: CDR1 MNHNS, CDR2 SASEGT. CDR3 protein: CASRGQGTTNEKLFF. In DNA form, the CDR3 reads TGTGCCAGCAGAGGACAGGGGACAACTAATGAAAAACTGTTTTTT.

This clonotype appeared many times. The gene calls are TRBV12-3 or TRBV12-4 and TRBJ1-2; unclear D gene. The CDR3 contains 13 residues. The germline V and J ends were trimmed by 0 bases and 1 base, with 3 bases remaining between them. CDR3: CASSLALNYGYTF. For the CDR3, the DNA is TGTGCCAGCAGTTTAGCCCTTAACTATGGCTACACCTTC.

The rearrangement joins TRBV20-1 to TRBJ2-7; 11 bases are a match to TRBD1. Per germline, CDR1 DFQATT and CDR2 SNEGSKA (reference sequence). This CDR3 comprises 15 residues. With V trimmed by 3 bases and J by 3 bases, 7 bases remained unmatched. CDR3 amino acids: CSARGTGGMFYEQYF. CDR3 DNA sequence: TGCAGTGCTAGGGGGACAGGGGGAATGTTCTACGAGCAGTACTTC.

The chain has TRBV28 and TRBJ1-5; 8 positions match TRBD1. V shed 6 bases and J 2 bases; nucleotides not matched to a gene: 9. CDR3 length equals 16 residues. Germline values: CDR1 MDHEN, CDR2 SYDVKM. The CDR3 region is CASSDGRGRGNQPQHF. CDR3 DNA sequence: TGTGCCAGCAGCGACGGCAGGGGGCGAGGCAATCAGCCCCAGCATTTT.

This clonotype was counted many times. V usage is TRBV11-2 and J usage is TRBJ2-7; no firm D call. Germline V gene sequence: CDR1 SGHAT, CDR2 FQNNGV. The CDR3 contains 13 residues. Trimming took off 2 bases at V and 6 bases at J, with 11 bases between the two ends. The CDR3 coding sequence is TGTGCCAGCAGCTTAACGGGCCCGGGCGAGCAGTACTTC. Translation: CASSLTGPGEQYF.

The V and J genes are TRBV6-2 or TRBV6-3 and TRBJ2-1; D possibly corresponds to TRBD1 (6 bases). The germline V gene encodes CDR1 MNHEY and CDR2 SVGEGT. The V end was cut by 4 bases, the J end by 0 bases, with 10 bases between. This CDR3 region has 15 residues. CDR3 amino acids: CASSLQGLSYNEQFF. DNA for the CDR3: TGTGCCAGCAGTTTACAGGGCCTCTCCTACAATGAGCAGTTCTTC.

The gene calls are TRBV12-3 or TRBV12-4 and TRBJ2-7; 8 bases are shared with TRBD2. This CDR3 has 16 amino acids. The V segment lost 1 base and the J segment 4 bases; nucleotides outside the gene matches: 9. CDR3 in amino acids: CASSLVTGTSRYEQYF. DNA of the CDR3: TGTGCCAGCAGTTTAGTTACCGGGACTAGTCGGTACGAGCAGTACTTC.

V usage is TRBV12-3 or TRBV12-4 and J usage is TRBJ2-3, with no clear D. Between the trimmed V and J ends, which lost 3 bases and 4 bases, there was a span of 8 bases. The CDR3 length is 13 residues. The CDR3 is CASSLMAADTQYF. CDR3 DNA sequence: TGTGCCAGCAGTTTGATGGCAGCAGATACGCAGTATTTT.

The DNA for the CDR3 is TGTGCCAGCAGCTTGGGCCAGAAAAGCTCACCCCTCCACTTT. Protein product: CASSLGQKSSPLHF. This chain links TRBV7-8 with TRBJ1-6, with no clear D. The CDR3 extends over 14 amino acids. The germline V gene encodes CDR1 SGHVS and CDR2 FQNEAQ. Trimming left V 3 bases short and J 10 bases short, with 13 bases between.

This clonotype has ten or more counts. The rearrangement joins TRBV5-1 to TRBJ2-2; no definite D call. V shed 0 bases and J shed 1 base, with 4 bases lying between them. The germline gives CDR1 SGHRS, CDR2 YFSETQ. This CDR3 region has 14 residues. CDR3 amino acids: CASSLEQNTGELFF. CDR3 DNA: TGCGCCAGCAGCTTGGAACAGAACACCGGGGAGCTGTTTTTT. The whole variable domain, remainder taken from reference TRBV5-1 and TRBJ2-2, is KAGVTQTPRYLIKTRGQQVTLSCSPISGHRSVSWYQQTPGQGLQFLFEYFSETQRNKGNFPGRFSGRQFSNSRSEMNVSTLELGDSALYLCASSLEQNTGELFFGEGSRLTVL.

V gene TRBV7-2 combines with J gene TRBJ1-1, with D perhaps matching TRBD1 (5 bases). This CDR3 is 13 amino acids long. V was pared by 4 bases and J by 4 bases, with 10 bases between. Germline V gene lookup returns CDR1 SGHTA and CDR2 FQGNSA. Here the CDR3 reads CASSWMRGTEAFF. The CDR3, as DNA: TGTGCCAGCAGCTGGATGAGGGGCACTGAAGCTTTCTTT.

The chain uses TRBV4-3 and TRBJ1-6; D not certain. The germline V gene has CDR1 LGHNA and CDR2 YSLEER. CDR3 length equals 17 residues. The germline V and J ends were trimmed by 1 base and 7 bases, with 17 bases remaining between them. The CDR3 nucleotides are TGCGCCAGCAGCCAAGCCGTCCTAATGGACTCAAATTCACCCCTCCACTTT. It is translated as CASSQAVLMDSNSPLHF.

V and J are TRBV15 and TRBJ2-5; TRBD2 might be the D (6 bases). V was clipped by 3 bases and J by 5 bases, with 16 bases between them. The CDR3 is made up of 15 amino acids. Looked up from germline, CDR1 is LNHNV and CDR2 is YYDKDF (reference sequence). The CDR3 sequence is CATSRGLPPGETQYF. In nucleotides, the CDR3 is TGTGCCACCAGCAGGGGACTGCCTCCAGGGGAGACCCAGTACTTC.

CDR3 nucleotides: TGTGCCAGCAGCCTCACAGGGGGTGGATCACCCCTCCACTTT. Protein product: CASSLTGGGSPLHF. The chain is built from TRBV12-3 or TRBV12-4 and TRBJ1-6; 8 nucleotides line up with TRBD1. The CDR3 loop spans 14 amino acids. V lost 6 bases, J lost 10 bases, and 8 bases stayed unmatched.

This chain links TRBV12-3 or TRBV12-4 with TRBJ2-2, with 8 bases lining up with TRBD1. Trimming cost V 3 bases and J 5 bases; bases outside gene matches: 8. This CDR3 comprises 16 residues. The CDR3 protein is CASSFYSRTGTGELFF. The CDR3 region has the DNA TGTGCCAGCAGTTTCTATAGCAGGACAGGGACCGGGGAGCTGTTTTTT.

The rearrangement links TRBV6-5 to TRBJ1-3; 7 bases are a match to TRBD1. After removal of 4 bases from V and 0 bases from J, the junction contained 9 bases not matched to a gene. The CDR3 contains 17 residues. CDR1 and CDR2 (germline): MNHEY, SVGAGI. CDR3 protein: CASSLQGLLGSGNTIYF. CDR3 bases: TGTGCCAGCAGTTTACAGGGGCTCCTAGGCTCTGGAAACACCATATATTTT.

This clonotype showed up many times. The genes are TRBV20-1 and TRBJ1-1, with TRBD1 matching 7 bases. The CDR3 loop spans 13 amino acids. Per germline, CDR1 DFQATT and CDR2 SNEGSKA (reference sequence). Unmatched junction bases numbered 9, after V lost 6 bases and J lost 5 bases. DNA for the CDR3: TGCAGTGCCGGGACAGCGACAAGAACTGAAGCTTTCTTT. Its protein is CSAGTATRTEAFF.

J is TRBJ2-2 and V is TRBV10-3; D tentatively fits TRBD1 or TRBD2 (5 bases each). V was pared by 4 bases and J by 4 bases, with 7 bases between. CDR3 length: 13 residues. Germline-derived CDR1 and CDR2 are ENHRY and SYGVKD. For the CDR3, the DNA is TGTGCCATCAGTGGGGGGTCCACCGGGGAGCTGTTTTTT. Translation gives CAISGGSTGELFF.

There are a few counts of this clonotype. V and J are TRBV28 and TRBJ1-1; 8 bases match TRBD1. The CDR3 is 14 amino acids. Germline lookup yields CDR1 MDHEN and CDR2 SYDVKM. J lost 6 bases, V lost 4 bases, and 7 bases had no gene match. The CDR3 coding sequence is TGTGCCAGCAGTTCCGGGCAGGGGGCGGCTGAAGCTTTCTTT. Protein product: CASSSGQGAAEAFF.

This clonotype was counted a few times. The gene calls are TRBV5-1 and TRBJ2-5, with 10 nucleotides matching TRBD2. With V trimmed by 6 bases and J by 3 bases, 5 bases remained unmatched. This CDR3 contains 14 residues. CDR1 and CDR2 from the germline V gene are SGHRS and YFSETQ. CDR3 region: CASNPGTSEETQYF. The CDR3 bases are TGCGCCAGCAACCCCGGGACTAGCGAAGAGACCCAGTACTTC.